The following is a T cell receptor (beta chain) sequence with its context. This specimen belongs to a study of shared clonotypes between healthy human individuals. Only in-frame clones appear in the TCRdb table, and some are missing; sequencing was by immunoSEQ multiplex PCR. This table has just over 2,000,000 clones, roughly 95% appearing once. Germline V lookup: CDR1 KGHSH, CDR2 LQKENI. Trimming cost V 3 bases and J 2 bases, with 11 bases left between them. The CDR3 is 14 amino acids. Sequenced sample: naive CD4+ T cells sorted from blood. Regarding subset: CD45RA+ positively selected. The receptor was derived from a man aged 18-30 years in good health. The genes are TRBV18 and TRBJ2-7; D is ambiguous. The CDR3 bases are TGTGCCAGCTCACCTTGGAAACAGACCTACGAGCAGTACTTC. This encodes CASSPWKQTYEQYF.